The subject of this entry is one T cell receptor (beta chain). The sample holds other DNA sequences that translate to the same CDR3. The CDR3 has 13 amino acids. V dropped 0 bases and J dropped 5 bases, with 7 bases sitting between them. Germline assignment: CDR1 MGHRA and CDR2 YSYEKL. This specimen belongs to a study of cytomegalovirus exposure and HLA in healthy donors. Study information: Among the 398 genotyped donors, 81% were placed in the Caucasian-associated ancestry cluster.

The primer mix had 60 Vbeta and 13 Jbeta primers. TCRdb keeps only in-frame clones here, not all; method: immunoSEQ multiplex PCR. The table includes 83,000 or so clones, around 75% detected once. Specimen: PBMCs. This TCR was recovered from a woman in her thirties or forties in good health and CMV-seropositive. V gene TRBV4-1 combines with J gene TRBJ1-2, with D uncertain. The DNA of the CDR3 is TGCGCCAGCAGCCAAGAGGGCGGGTATGGCTACACCTTC. Translating it yields CASSQEGGYGYTF.